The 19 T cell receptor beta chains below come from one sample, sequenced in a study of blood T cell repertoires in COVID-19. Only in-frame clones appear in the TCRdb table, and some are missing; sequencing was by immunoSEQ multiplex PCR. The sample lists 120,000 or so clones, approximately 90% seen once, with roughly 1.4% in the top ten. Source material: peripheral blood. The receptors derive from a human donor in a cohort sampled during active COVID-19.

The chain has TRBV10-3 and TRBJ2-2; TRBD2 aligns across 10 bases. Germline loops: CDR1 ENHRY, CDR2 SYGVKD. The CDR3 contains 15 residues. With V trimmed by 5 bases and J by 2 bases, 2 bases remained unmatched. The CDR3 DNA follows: TGTGCCATCAGTACTAGCGGGGCCAACACCGGGGAGCTGTTTTTT. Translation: CAISTSGANTGELFF.

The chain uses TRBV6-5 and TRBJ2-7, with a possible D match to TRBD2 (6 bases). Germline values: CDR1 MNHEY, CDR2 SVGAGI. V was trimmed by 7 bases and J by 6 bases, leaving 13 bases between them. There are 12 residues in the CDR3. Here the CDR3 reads CASNQGGFEQYF. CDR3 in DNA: TGTGCCAGCAACCAGGGAGGTTTCGAGCAGTACTTC.

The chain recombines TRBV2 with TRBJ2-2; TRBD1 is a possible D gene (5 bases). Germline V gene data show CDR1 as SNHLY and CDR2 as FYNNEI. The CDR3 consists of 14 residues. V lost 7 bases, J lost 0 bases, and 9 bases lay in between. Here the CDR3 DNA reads TGTGCCAGCATCAGGGATGCGAACACCGGGGAGCTGTTTTTT. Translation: CASIRDANTGELFF.

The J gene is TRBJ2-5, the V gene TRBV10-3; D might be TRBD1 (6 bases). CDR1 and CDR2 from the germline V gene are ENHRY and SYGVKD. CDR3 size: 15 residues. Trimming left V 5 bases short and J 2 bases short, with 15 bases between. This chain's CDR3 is CAISQRQALQETQYF. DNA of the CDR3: TGTGCCATCAGTCAAAGACAGGCCCTACAAGAGACCCAGTACTTC.

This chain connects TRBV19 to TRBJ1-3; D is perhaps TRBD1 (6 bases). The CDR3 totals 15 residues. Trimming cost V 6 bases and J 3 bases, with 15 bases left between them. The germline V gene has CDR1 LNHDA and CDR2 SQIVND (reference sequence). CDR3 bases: TGTGCCAGTAGAGATCGGGACACCCTTGGAAACACCATATATTTT. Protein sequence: CASRDRDTLGNTIYF.

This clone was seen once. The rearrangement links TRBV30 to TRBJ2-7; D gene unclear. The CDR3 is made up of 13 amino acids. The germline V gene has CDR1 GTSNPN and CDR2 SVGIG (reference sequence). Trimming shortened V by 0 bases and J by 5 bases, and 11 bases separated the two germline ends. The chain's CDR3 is CAWSVRLRDEQYF. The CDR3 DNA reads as TGTGCCTGGAGTGTACGCCTCCGCGACGAGCAGTACTTC. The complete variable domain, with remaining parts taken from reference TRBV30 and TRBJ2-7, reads SQTIHQWPATLVQPVGSPLSLECTVEGTSNPNLYWYRQAAGRGLQLLFYSVGIGQISSEVPQNLSASRPQDRQFILSSKKLLLSDSGFYLCAWSVRLRDEQYFGPGTRLTVT.

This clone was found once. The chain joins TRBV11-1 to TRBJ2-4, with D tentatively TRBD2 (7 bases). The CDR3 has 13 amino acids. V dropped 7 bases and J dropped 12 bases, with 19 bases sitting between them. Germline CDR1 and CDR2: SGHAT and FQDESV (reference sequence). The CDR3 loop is CASTPGGSGTQYF. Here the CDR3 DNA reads TGTGCCAGCACCCCGGGGGGCTCAGGGACTCAGTACTTC. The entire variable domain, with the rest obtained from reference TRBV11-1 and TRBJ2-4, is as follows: EAEVAQSPRYKITEKSQAVAFWCDPISGHATLYWYRQILGQGPELLVQFQDESVVDDSQLPKDRFSAERLKGVDSTLKIQPAELGDSAMYLCASTPGGSGTQYFGAGTRLSVL.

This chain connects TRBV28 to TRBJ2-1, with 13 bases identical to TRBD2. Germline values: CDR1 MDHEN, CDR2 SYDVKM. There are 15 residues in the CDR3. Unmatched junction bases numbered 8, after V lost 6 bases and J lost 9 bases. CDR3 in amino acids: CASRTWTSGSSEQFF. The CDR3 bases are TGTGCCAGCAGAACCTGGACTAGCGGGAGTAGTGAGCAGTTCTTC.

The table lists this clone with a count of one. The CDR3 here is CASSESSGAQETQYF. The CDR3 coding sequence is TGTGCCAGCAGTGAATCTAGCGGGGCTCAAGAGACCCAGTACTTC. The rearrangement uses TRBV2 and TRBJ2-5, with 9 bases lining up with TRBD2. In germline, CDR1 is SNHLY, CDR2 FYNNEI. The J segment lost 2 bases and the V segment lost 2 bases, leaving 3 bases of the junction unmatched. CDR3 length: 15 amino acids.

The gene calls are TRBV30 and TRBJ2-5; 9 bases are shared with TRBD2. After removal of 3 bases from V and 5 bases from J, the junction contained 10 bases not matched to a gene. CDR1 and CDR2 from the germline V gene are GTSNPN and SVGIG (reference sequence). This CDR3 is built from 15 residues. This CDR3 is CAWSVGASGDETQYF. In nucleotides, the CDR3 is TGTGCCTGGAGCGTCGGGGCTAGCGGGGATGAGACCCAGTACTTC.

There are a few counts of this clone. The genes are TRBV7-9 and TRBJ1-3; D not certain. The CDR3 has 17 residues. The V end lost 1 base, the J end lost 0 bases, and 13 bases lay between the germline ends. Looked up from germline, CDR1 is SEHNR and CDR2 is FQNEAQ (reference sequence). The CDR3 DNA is TGTGCCAGCAGCTTAGTACAAAGGAGAGACTCTGGAAACACCATATATTTT. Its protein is CASSLVQRRDSGNTIYF.

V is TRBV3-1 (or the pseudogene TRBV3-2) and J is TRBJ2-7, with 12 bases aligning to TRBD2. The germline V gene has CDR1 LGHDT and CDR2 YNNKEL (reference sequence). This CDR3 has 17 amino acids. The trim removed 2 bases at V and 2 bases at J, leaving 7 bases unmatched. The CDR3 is CASSQPPSSGRAYEQYF. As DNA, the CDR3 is TGTGCCAGCAGCCAACCCCCTTCTAGCGGGAGGGCCTACGAGCAGTACTTC.

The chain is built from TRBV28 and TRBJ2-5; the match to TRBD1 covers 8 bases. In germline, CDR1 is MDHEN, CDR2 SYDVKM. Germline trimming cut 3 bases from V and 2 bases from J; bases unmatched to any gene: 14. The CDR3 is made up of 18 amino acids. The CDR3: CASSFPGDTRDRQETQYF. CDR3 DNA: TGTGCCAGCAGTTTCCCAGGAGATACCAGGGACAGGCAAGAGACCCAGTACTTC.

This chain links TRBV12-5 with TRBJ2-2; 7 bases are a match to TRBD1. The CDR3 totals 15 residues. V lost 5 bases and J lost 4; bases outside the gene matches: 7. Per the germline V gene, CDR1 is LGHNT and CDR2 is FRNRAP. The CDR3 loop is CASGTGQEVTGELFF. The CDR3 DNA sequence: TGTGCTAGTGGTACCGGACAGGAGGTCACCGGGGAGCTGTTTTTT.

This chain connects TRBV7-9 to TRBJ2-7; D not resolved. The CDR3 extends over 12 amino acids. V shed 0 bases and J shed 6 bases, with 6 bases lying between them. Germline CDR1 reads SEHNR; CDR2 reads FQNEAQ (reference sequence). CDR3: CASSLAQVEQYF. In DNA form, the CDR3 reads TGTGCCAGCAGCTTAGCTCAGGTCGAGCAGTACTTC.

CDR3 sequence: CASTAPRGVDTEAFF. CDR3 sequence (DNA): TGTGCCAGCACCGCACCCAGGGGCGTTGACACTGAAGCTTTCTTT. V usage is TRBV28 and J usage is TRBJ1-1, with D maybe TRBD1 (6 bases). The CDR3 extends over 15 amino acids. V was clipped by 7 bases and J by 3 bases, with 18 bases between them. Germline V gives CDR1 MDHEN, CDR2 SYDVKM.

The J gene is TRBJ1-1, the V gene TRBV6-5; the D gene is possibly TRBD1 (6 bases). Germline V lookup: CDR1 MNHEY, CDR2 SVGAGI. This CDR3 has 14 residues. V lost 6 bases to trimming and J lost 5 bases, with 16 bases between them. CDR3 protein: CASRIDPQGTEAFF. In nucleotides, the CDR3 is TGTGCCAGCAGGATAGACCCTCAGGGGACTGAAGCTTTCTTT.

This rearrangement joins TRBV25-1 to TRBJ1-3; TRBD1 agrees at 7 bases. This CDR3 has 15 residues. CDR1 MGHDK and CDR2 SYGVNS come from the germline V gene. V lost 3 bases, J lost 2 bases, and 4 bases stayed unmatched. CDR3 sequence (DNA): TGTGCCAGCAGTGATGCCAGGGGGGCTGGAAACACCATATATTTT. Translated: CASSDARGAGNTIYF.

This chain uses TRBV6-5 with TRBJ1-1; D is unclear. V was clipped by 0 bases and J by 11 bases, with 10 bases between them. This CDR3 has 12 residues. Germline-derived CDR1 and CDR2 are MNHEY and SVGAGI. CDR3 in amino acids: CASSYSTGFAFF. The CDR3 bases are TGTGCCAGCAGTTACTCGACGGGTTTTGCTTTCTTT.